This T cell receptor beta chain was found in a study of blood T cell repertoires in COVID-19. Study background: T cells, B-cell-depleted T cells, or PBMCs supplied cDNA or gDNA.

The CDR3 is 14 residues long. Germline V gene sequence: CDR1 SGHTA, CDR2 FQGNSA. Trimming removed 5 bases from V and 1 base from J; junction bases left unmatched: 3. Only in-frame clones appear in the TCRdb table, and some are missing; sequencing was by immunoSEQ multiplex PCR. The data show tens of thousands of clones, with 88% seen just once and 5.8% held by the top ten. The chain combines TRBV7-2 with TRBJ1-1, with 8 positions matching TRBD1. The clonotype was recovered from a man aged 50-60 years with active COVID-19. What was sequenced was peripheral blood. The CDR3: CASSTGQGNTEAFF. In DNA form, the CDR3 reads TGTGCCAGCAGCACTGGACAGGGGAACACTGAAGCTTTCTTT.